Sequencing of this TCR beta chain was carried out in a study of blood T cell repertoires in COVID-19. The ends lost 8 bases at V and 5 bases at J; junction bases unmatched: 2. The CDR3 has 13 amino acids. In germline, CDR1 is KGHSH, CDR2 LQKENI. Produced via immunoSEQ multiplex PCR; TCRdb's table is partial and in-frame only. The top ten hold nearly 3.5% of the sample, which has around 160,000 clones, about 80% seen once. Donors in Cohort 3 who had recovered were those with two negative PCRs, healthcare professional clearance, or resolution of their symptoms. The clonotype originates from a woman aged 55-69 years who had recovered from COVID-19. The rearrangement joins TRBV18 to TRBJ2-1; 11 bases align to TRBD2. The sequencing input was PBMCs or T cells enriched from blood (not recorded which). CDR3 in DNA: TGTGCCAGCGCTAGCGGGGGGAACAATGAGCAGTTCTTC. It encodes CASASGGNNEQFF. The complete variable domain, with remaining parts taken from reference TRBV18 and TRBJ2-1, reads NAGVMQNPRHLVRRRGQEARLRCSPMKGHSHVYWYRQLPEEGLKFMVYLQKENIIDESGMPKERFSAEFPKEGPSILRIQQVVRGDSAAYFCASASGGNNEQFFGPGTRLTVL.